This TCR beta chain was found in a study of spatial heterogeneity in lung cancer. The presence of a unique molecular identifier marked each TCR cDNA molecule. One entry per CDR3 protein, called by TCRdb with MiXCR from the 5' RACE reads. The sample records about 60,000 distinct CDR3 sequences, around 8.4% being singletons. The CDR3 has 14 amino acids. V shed 6 bases and J 3 bases; nucleotides not matched to a gene: 7. Germline loops: CDR1 MDHEN, CDR2 SYDVKM. The time point here: sample taken at primary tumor resection. Researchers sequenced whole RNA taken from tumor, nontumor lung or frozen PBMC without sorting. The sample holds a few counts of this clonotype.

The specimen was PBMCs, collected at surgery. This chain connects TRBV28 to TRBJ1-1; 7 bases align to TRBD1. The receptor was derived from a female donor with early-stage non-small cell lung cancer. The CDR3 region has the DNA TGTGCCAGCAGGCCAGCAGGGGGGGACACTGAAGCTTTCTTT. Its translation is CASRPAGGDTEAFF.